Each of the 18 T cell receptor beta chains below was sequenced from the same sample in a study of T-cell memory formation after mild COVID-19. TCRdb analysed the 5' RACE reads with MiXCR anew, one entry per CDR3 protein. The sample holds about 610,000 distinct CDR3 sequences, around a sixth seen once. What was sequenced was PBMCs or a T cell subset sorted from them (not recorded which). These TCRs come from an adult woman who had mild COVID-19 (a few samples of this study predate the infection). Cell type and time point are not known.

The sample holds a few counts of this clonotype. CDR3 bases: TGTGCCAGCAGCTTAGGAGGGGCGGGCAGGGGGCGACCAGATACGCAGTATTTT. Residues: CASSLGGAGRGRPDTQYF. The rearrangement links TRBV7-3 to TRBJ2-3; TRBD1 agrees at 8 bases. Germline loops: CDR1 SGHTA, CDR2 FQGTGA. The CDR3 covers 18 residues. After removal of 2 bases from V and 4 bases from J, the junction contained 14 bases not matched to a gene.

V gene TRBV20-1 combines with J gene TRBJ2-5; TRBD2 might be the D (6 bases). CDR1 and CDR2 from the germline V gene are DFQATT and SNEGSKA (reference sequence). Trimming shortened V by 3 bases and J by 2 bases, and 22 bases separated the two germline ends. CDR3 length: 17 residues. The DNA of the CDR3 is TGCAGTGCTAGCTTTCGTCTTAAGGGACTGGGACAAGAGACCCAGTACTTC. Protein: CSASFRLKGLGQETQYF.

V is TRBV25-1 and J is TRBJ2-5; 7 bases are a match to TRBD2. This CDR3 comprises 16 residues. Trimming cost V 4 bases and J 5 bases; bases outside gene matches: 13. The germline V gene has CDR1 MGHDK and CDR2 SYGVNS. CDR3 sequence (DNA): TGTGCCAGCAGTGCGGCGGCCCTCGCGGGGGTGGAGACCCAGTACTTC. Its translation is CASSAAALAGVETQYF. Full variable domain (remainder filled in from reference TRBV25-1 and TRBJ2-5): EADIYQTPRYLVIGTGKKITLECSQTMGHDKMYWYQQDPGMELHLIHYSYGVNSTEKGDLSSESTVSRIRTEHFPLTLESARPSHTSQYLCASSAAALAGVETQYFGPGTRLLVL.

This chain uses TRBV24-1 with TRBJ1-2; D is perhaps TRBD1 (5 bases). Germline assignment: CDR1 KGHDR and CDR2 SFDVKD. CDR3 length: 14 amino acids. V lost 0 bases and J lost 7, with 11 bases in between. The CDR3 bases are TGTGCCACCAGTGATTTGGATGAGAGGGGTGGCTACACCTTC. Translating gives CATSDLDERGGYTF.

The sample holds many counts of this clonotype. The DNA of the CDR3 is TGCAGTGCTAGGAGACAGATGAACACTGAAGCTTTCTTT. Protein sequence: CSARRQMNTEAFF. This chain uses TRBV20-1 with TRBJ1-1; D possibly corresponds to TRBD1 (5 bases). The CDR3 length is 13 residues. The V end lost 3 bases, the J end lost 0 bases, and 8 bases lay between the germline ends. Germline-derived CDR1 and CDR2 are DFQATT and SNEGSKA (reference sequence).

There are a few counts of this clonotype. The chain joins TRBV3-1 to TRBJ2-1; 8 positions match TRBD2. The V segment lost 4 bases and the J segment 8 bases; nucleotides outside the gene matches: 13. CDR3 size: 16 residues. Germline V gene sequence: CDR1 LGHDT, CDR2 YNNKEL (reference sequence). This chain's CDR3 is CASSPSGGRTADEQFF. The CDR3, as DNA: TGTGCCAGCAGCCCGAGCGGGGGCCGAACTGCGGATGAGCAGTTCTTC.

This clonotype was seen a few times. The gene calls are TRBV2 and TRBJ1-5, with 8 bases lining up with TRBD1. Per germline, CDR1 SNHLY and CDR2 FYNNEI. The trim removed 10 bases at V and 0 bases at J, leaving 14 bases unmatched. The CDR3 is made up of 17 amino acids. The CDR3 spells CATLWTGRFYSNQPQHF. The CDR3 DNA sequence: TGTGCCACCCTATGGACAGGGAGATTCTATAGCAATCAGCCCCAGCATTTT. Drawing the rest from reference TRBV2 and TRBJ1-5, the complete variable domain is EPEVTQTPSHQVTQMGQEVILRCVPISNHLYFYWYRQILGQKVEFLVSFYNNEISEKSEIFDDQFSVERPDGSNFTLKIRSTKLEDSAMYFCATLWTGRFYSNQPQHFGDGTRLSIL.

This sequence joins TRBV7-6 and TRBJ2-1; the D call may be TRBD1 or TRBD2 (6 bases each). Germline V lookup: CDR1 SGHVS, CDR2 FNYEAQ. The CDR3 contains 16 residues. V lost 5 bases and J 7 bases, leaving 21 bases between the germline ends. In DNA form, the CDR3 reads TGTGCCAGCAGCCGCCAGGGGCGGCCCCGGGGGAATGAGCAGTTCTTC. As protein: CASSRQGRPRGNEQFF.

This clonotype was counted at least ten times. The chain links TRBV12-5 to TRBJ2-5, with 7 bases matching TRBD2. Germline V gene sequence: CDR1 LGHNT, CDR2 FRNRAP. V was clipped by 5 bases and J by 5 bases; unmatched bases: 8. The CDR3 has 14 amino acids. The chain's CDR3 is CASGLEGLVETQYF. DNA for the CDR3: TGTGCTAGTGGTCTAGAAGGACTAGTGGAGACCCAGTACTTC.

This clonotype was seen more than once but under ten times. The rearrangement uses TRBV4-1 and TRBJ1-2; D remains unclear. V was trimmed by 4 bases and J by 4 bases, leaving 16 bases between them. The CDR3 spans 15 residues. CDR1 MGHRA and CDR2 YSYEKL come from the germline V gene. The CDR3 loop is CASSPKSLGVYGYTF. CDR3 coding DNA: TGCGCCAGCAGCCCGAAGAGTCTGGGAGTCTATGGCTACACCTTC.

This clonotype was seen more than once but under ten times. The rearrangement links TRBV24-1 to TRBJ2-7; D gene unclear. The CDR3 has 13 amino acids. Germline loops: CDR1 KGHDR, CDR2 SFDVKD. V shed 5 bases and J shed 0 bases, with 7 bases lying between them. The CDR3 bases are TGTGCCACCAGTGTTCGGAACTCCTACGAGCAGTACTTC. It translates to CATSVRNSYEQYF.

This clonotype has more than one count but fewer than ten. The chain employs TRBV4-1 and TRBJ2-7, with 8 bases fitting TRBD2. This CDR3 spans 17 amino acids. V was pared by 0 bases and J by 5 bases, with 12 bases of the junction left unmatched. Germline V gives CDR1 MGHRA, CDR2 YSYEKL. The CDR3 nucleotides are TGCGCCAGCAGCCAAGAGGGTGGCGGCGGGGGGAGCGACGAGCAGTACTTC. It yields the protein CASSQEGGGGGSDEQYF.

A word on this clonotype: The junction departs from germline at one end; a sequencing error may be responsible. The CDR3 DNA reads TGCGCCAGAAGCTTGACCAGGGGGAATGAGCAGTTCTTC. It is translated as CARSLTRGNEQFF. The rearrangement links TRBV5-1 to TRBJ2-1; TRBD1 matches 7 bases. Per the germline V gene, CDR1 is SGHRS and CDR2 is YFSETQ. The CDR3 covers 13 residues.

The sample holds a few counts of this clonotype. The chain is built from TRBV27 and TRBJ2-1; D perhaps matches TRBD1 (5 bases). Per the germline V gene, CDR1 is MNHEY and CDR2 is SMNVEV (reference sequence). The CDR3 has 14 amino acids. The V and J ends lost 4 bases and 0 bases respectively, with 7 bases between them. The CDR3 reads CASSWTNSYNEQFF. DNA of the CDR3: TGTGCCAGCAGTTGGACAAACTCCTACAATGAGCAGTTCTTC.

In regard to this clonotype: This may be a read error: a much more frequent sequence differs by one nucleotide. This sequence joins TRBV7-6 and TRBJ2-7; 10 nucleotides agree with TRBD2. Germline assignment: CDR1 SGHVS and CDR2 FNYEAQ. With V trimmed by 3 bases and J by 2 bases, 10 bases remained unmatched. CDR3 size: 17 residues. CDR3 sequence reads: CASSLAGASGSTYEQYF. DNA for the CDR3: TGTGCCAGCAGCTTGGCCGGGGCTAGCGGGAGCACCTACGAGCAGTACTTC.

This clonotype was seen only a few times. The chain recombines TRBV18 with TRBJ2-3, with TRBD1 matching over 7 bases. V lost 3 bases to trimming and J lost 0 bases; unmatched junction nucleotides: 6. Germline CDR1 and CDR2: KGHSH and LQKENI. The CDR3 is 16 residues long. For the CDR3, the DNA is TGTGCCAGCTCACCCCTCCGACAGGGTAGCACAGATACGCAGTATTTT. It specifies CASSPLRQGSTDTQYF.

The rearrangement links TRBV7-9 to TRBJ1-1; 9 positions match TRBD1. Trimming at V came to 3 bases and at J to 4 bases, leaving 6 bases not matched to a gene. Germline-derived CDR1 and CDR2 are SEHNR and FQNEAQ (reference sequence). CDR3 length equals 15 residues. CDR3 in DNA: TGTGCCAGCAGCTTGGGACAGGGCGTAGGCACTGAAGCTTTCTTT. As protein: CASSLGQGVGTEAFF.

This rearrangement joins TRBV4-2 to TRBJ2-7, with 8 bases fitting TRBD2. The CDR3 sequence is 16 residues long. From germline, CDR1 is LGHNA and CDR2 YNFKEQ. V dropped 5 bases and J dropped 2; count of bases not matched to a gene: 11. Here the CDR3 reads CASSDTGSTSAYEQYF. The DNA for the CDR3 is TGTGCCAGCAGCGACACGGGCTCGACTAGCGCCTACGAGCAGTACTTC.